This entry lists 14 T cell receptor beta chains sequenced from one sample in a study of low-dose radiotherapy and immunotherapy resistance in tumors. Primers used for first-strand cDNA, a TRAV- and TRBV-specific set, covered both alpha and beta chains. TCRs were amplified for 15 to 25 PCR cycles with a constant-region primer and V-primer adapter. TCRdb re-derived calls from the reads in MiXCR, one entry per CDR3 protein. The sample holds about 10,000 distinct CDR3 sequences; 35% to 50% are singletons and the top ten take about 6%. The receptors come from a human donor with advanced metastatic prostate, ovarian, gallbladder or colorectal cancer (not recorded which). This table probably holds off-target reads from a library built for another chain.

The V call is TRBV5-1, the J call TRBJ1-1; TRBD1 matches 8 bases. V lost 4 bases and J lost 4; bases outside the gene matches: 3. The CDR3 spans 13 residues. Germline CDR1 and CDR2: SGHRS and YFSETQ. For the CDR3, the DNA is TGCGCCAGCAGCCCTGGACAGGGCACTGAAGCTTTCTTT. It codes for CASSPGQGTEAFF.

The chain links TRBV4-2 to TRBJ2-1; 7 bases are a match to TRBD2. This CDR3 comprises 17 residues. Germline CDR1 is LGHNA and CDR2 is YNFKEQ. V shed 5 bases, J shed 4 bases, and the junction held 14 bases outside the gene matches. Here the CDR3 reads CASSGRLAAAAYNEQFF. CDR3 DNA: TGTGCCAGCAGCGGGCGACTAGCAGCCGCAGCGTACAATGAGCAGTTCTTC.

The genes are TRBV11-2 and TRBJ2-3, with TRBD2 matching 11 bases. Trimming took 5 bases from V and 1 from J; bases not matched to a gene: 2. The CDR3 has 15 residues. CDR1 and CDR2 from the germline V gene are SGHAT and FQNNGV. In nucleotides, the CDR3 is TGTGCCAGCAGCAAACTAGCGGGAGGCACAGATACGCAGTATTTT. Protein product: CASSKLAGGTDTQYF.

In its sample, this clonotype was seen a few times. The rearrangement links TRBV12-3 or TRBV12-4 to TRBJ2-7; 9 nucleotides align to TRBD1. Unmatched junction bases numbered 12, after V lost 5 bases and J lost 4 bases. The CDR3 contains 16 residues. CDR3 loop: CASSGGQGSLGYEQYF. Here the CDR3 DNA reads TGTGCCAGCAGTGGGGGACAGGGATCTTTAGGTTACGAGCAGTACTTC.

This rearrangement joins TRBV12-3 or TRBV12-4 to TRBJ1-6; TRBD1 matches 7 bases. V shed 5 bases and J 0 bases; nucleotides not matched to a gene: 4. This CDR3 has 16 amino acids. CDR3 region: CASSMGQSSYNSPLHF. DNA of the CDR3: TGTGCCAGCAGTATGGGACAGAGCTCCTATAATTCACCCCTCCACTTT.

This clonotype occurred a few times. The rearrangement uses TRBV7-2 and TRBJ2-1, with TRBD1 matching 7 bases. The CDR3 extends over 16 amino acids. In germline, CDR1 is SGHTA, CDR2 FQGNSA. V was pared by 0 bases and J by 6 bases, with 8 bases of the junction left unmatched. The CDR3 region has the DNA TGTGCCAGCAGCTTAGCTAGGACAGGAAGGGCCAATGAGCAGTTCTTC. Residues: CASSLARTGRANEQFF.

This chain connects TRBV7-2 to TRBJ1-5; D might be TRBD1 (5 bases). Germline V CDR1 and CDR2: SGHTA, FQGNSA. The CDR3 loop spans 15 amino acids. V lost 5 bases and J lost 4, with 15 bases in between. The CDR3 region is CASSRSDSLNQPQHF. DNA of the CDR3: TGTGCCAGCAGCCGATCCGACAGCCTTAATCAGCCCCAGCATTTT.

The chain joins TRBV5-1 to TRBJ2-1; the match to TRBD2 covers 7 bases. The junction had 3 bases not matched to a gene; V was cut back by 6 bases and J by 9 bases. The CDR3 loop spans 11 amino acids. Germline CDR1 and CDR2: SGHRS and YFSETQ. The CDR3 DNA is TGCGCCAGCACGGGGGGAGCTGAGCAGTTCTTC. It encodes CASTGGAEQFF.

The J gene is TRBJ2-5, the V gene TRBV10-3, with 7 nucleotides matching TRBD2. V lost 5 bases to trimming and J lost 5 bases; unmatched junction nucleotides: 5. Germline loops: CDR1 ENHRY, CDR2 SYGVKD. The CDR3 sequence is 13 residues long. The DNA for the CDR3 is TGTGCCATCAGTCCTGGACTAGTCGAGACCCAGTACTTC. It translates to CAISPGLVETQYF.

In this sample, this clonotype turned up a few times. The rearrangement uses TRBV24-1 and TRBJ1-1, with 11 bases identical to TRBD1. With V trimmed by 3 bases and J by 8 bases, 10 bases remained unmatched. Germline CDR1 reads KGHDR; CDR2 reads SFDVKD. The CDR3 extends over 16 amino acids. The CDR3 nucleotides are TGTGCCACCAGTGATCCTTCCGGGACAGGGGGGGAAGAAGCTTTCTTT. It specifies CATSDPSGTGGEEAFF.

The table lists this clonotype with a few counts. The chain is built from TRBV5-1 and TRBJ2-5; no clear D. Germline V lookup: CDR1 SGHRS, CDR2 YFSETQ. Trimming pared 0 bases from V and 5 bases from J, leaving 11 bases between. The CDR3 loop spans 14 amino acids. The CDR3 loop is CASSLGTGAETQYF. The CDR3 DNA reads TGCGCCAGCAGCTTGGGAACGGGCGCCGAGACCCAGTACTTC. The full variable domain, rest sourced from reference TRBV5-1 and TRBJ2-5, is KAGVTQTPRYLIKTRGQQVTLSCSPISGHRSVSWYQQTPGQGLQFLFEYFSETQRNKGNFPGRFSGRQFSNSRSEMNVSTLELGDSALYLCASSLGTGAETQYFGPGTRLLVL.

The CDR3 DNA reads as TGTGCCAGCAGTACCCCCGGGCCTAGGGTGTCCTACGAGCAGTACTTC. This translates into CASSTPGPRVSYEQYF. The chain couples TRBV25-1 to TRBJ2-7, with unresolved D. Germline CDR1 is MGHDK and CDR2 is SYGVNS. This CDR3 has 16 amino acids. V was pared by 5 bases and J by 1 base, with 18 bases between.

This chain uses TRBV2 with TRBJ2-5; 7 positions match TRBD1. The CDR3 runs to 14 residues. Germline V lookup: CDR1 SNHLY, CDR2 FYNNEI. With 6 bases clipped from V and 7 bases from J, the junction kept 11 bases outside the gene matches. This CDR3 is CASRAGQAVGTQYF. The CDR3 nucleotides are TGTGCCAGCAGAGCCGGACAGGCAGTGGGGACCCAGTACTTC.

The chain recombines TRBV29-1 with TRBJ2-7; no definite D call. This CDR3 has 12 residues. Germline V lookup: CDR1 SQVTM, CDR2 ANQGSEA. V was clipped by 7 bases and J by 2 bases, with 12 bases between them. CDR3 region: CSAKTVTYEQYF. For the CDR3, the DNA is TGCAGCGCTAAGACCGTAACCTACGAGCAGTACTTC.